The T cell receptor beta chain described here comes from a study of patients and donors after allogeneic stem cell transplantation. MiXCR was run by TCRdb on the RT-PCR reads, yielding one entry per CDR3 protein. Among 390,000 or so distinct CDR3 sequences listed, 16% were seen once. After removal of 6 bases from V and 5 bases from J, the junction contained 6 bases not matched to a gene. This CDR3 region has 15 residues. CDR1 SGHDN and CDR2 FVKESK come from the germline V gene. Source material: blood, either unsorted or a sorted T cell fraction (not recorded which). This receptor was identified in a human donor who was either an allogeneic HSCT recipient or a stem cell or donor lymphocyte infusion donor (not recorded which). It is not recorded whose cells these are; they may come from a transplant donor. The genes are TRBV14 and TRBJ1-6, with 8 bases matching TRBD1. CDR3 residues: CASRHAGQDNSPLHF. The CDR3 DNA follows: TGTGCCAGCAGACACGCGGGACAGGATAATTCACCCCTCCACTTT.